This T cell receptor beta chain emerged from a study of Ad26.COV2.S vaccination and SARS-CoV-2 variants. The CDR3 loop spans 15 amino acids. In germline, CDR1 is LGHNA, CDR2 YNFKEQ. V gave up 0 bases and J gave up 1 base, with 6 bases separating them. Specified treatment: around 19 received Ad26.COV2.S at low or high dose, single or two shots; 5 received placebo; per-sample allocation not given. On day 63 after the first injection, vaccine and placebo recipients gave samples. Vaccine was an Ad26 vector expressing Wuhan-strain SARS-CoV-2 spike. Profiling relied on immunoSEQ multiplex PCR, and the TCRdb table lists in-frame clones only, not all of them. Seen here are hundreds of thousands of clones, 90% observed once, and the top ten hold 10% to 15%.

The chain is built from TRBV4-2 and TRBJ2-2; D gene unclear. The sequencing here drew on peripheral blood, taken in a trial of Ad26.COV2.S vaccine versus placebo. The TCR sequence derives from a person between 18 and 59 years old who received the Ad26.COV2.S COVID-19 vaccine or a placebo. DNA for the CDR3: TGTGCCAGCAGCCAAGAGGCAGGGAACACCGGGGAGCTGTTTTTT. Translating it yields CASSQEAGNTGELFF.